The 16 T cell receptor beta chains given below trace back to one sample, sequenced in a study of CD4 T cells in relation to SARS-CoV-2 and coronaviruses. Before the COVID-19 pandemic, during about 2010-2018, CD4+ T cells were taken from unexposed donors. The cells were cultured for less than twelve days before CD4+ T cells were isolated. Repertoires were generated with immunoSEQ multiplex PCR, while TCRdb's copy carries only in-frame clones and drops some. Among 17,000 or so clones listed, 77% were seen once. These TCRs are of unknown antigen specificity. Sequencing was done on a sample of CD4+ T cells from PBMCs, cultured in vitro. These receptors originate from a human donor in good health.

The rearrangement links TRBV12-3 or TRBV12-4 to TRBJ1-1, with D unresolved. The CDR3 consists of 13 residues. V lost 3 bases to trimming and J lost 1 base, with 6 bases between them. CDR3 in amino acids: CASSFYANTEAFF. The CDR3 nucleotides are TGTGCCAGCAGTTTTTACGCGAACACTGAAGCTTTCTTT.

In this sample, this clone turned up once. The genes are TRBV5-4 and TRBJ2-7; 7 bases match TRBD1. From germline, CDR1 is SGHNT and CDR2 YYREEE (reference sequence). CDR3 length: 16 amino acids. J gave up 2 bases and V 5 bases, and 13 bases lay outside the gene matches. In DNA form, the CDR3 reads TGTGCCAGCAGGAGGGGGCCGGGACAACGTACCTACGAGCAGTACTTC. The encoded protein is CASRRGPGQRTYEQYF.

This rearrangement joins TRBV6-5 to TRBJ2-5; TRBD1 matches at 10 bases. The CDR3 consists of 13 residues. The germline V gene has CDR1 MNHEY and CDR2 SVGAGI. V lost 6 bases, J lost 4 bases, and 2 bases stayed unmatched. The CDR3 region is CASSWDRGETQYF. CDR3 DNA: TGTGCCAGCAGCTGGGACAGGGGAGAGACCCAGTACTTC.

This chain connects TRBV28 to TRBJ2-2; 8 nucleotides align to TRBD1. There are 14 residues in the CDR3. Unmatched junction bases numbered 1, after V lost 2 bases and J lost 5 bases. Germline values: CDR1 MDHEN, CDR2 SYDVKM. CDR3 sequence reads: CASSLTGGTGELFF. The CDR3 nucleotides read TGTGCCAGCAGTTTAACAGGGGGAACCGGGGAGCTGTTTTTT.

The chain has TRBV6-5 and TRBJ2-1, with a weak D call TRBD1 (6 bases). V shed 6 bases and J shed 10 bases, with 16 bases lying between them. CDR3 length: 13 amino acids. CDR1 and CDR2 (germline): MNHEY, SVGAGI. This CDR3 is CASRPPQDSEQFF. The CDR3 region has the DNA TGTGCCAGCAGACCCCCTCAGGACAGCGAGCAGTTCTTC.

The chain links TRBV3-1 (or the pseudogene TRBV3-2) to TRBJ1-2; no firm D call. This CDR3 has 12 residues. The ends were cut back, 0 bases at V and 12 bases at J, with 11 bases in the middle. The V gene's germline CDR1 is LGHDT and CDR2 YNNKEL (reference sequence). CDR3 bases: TGTGCCAGCAGCCAAGAAGGTCGAGGTCACACCTTC. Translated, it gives CASSQEGRGHTF.

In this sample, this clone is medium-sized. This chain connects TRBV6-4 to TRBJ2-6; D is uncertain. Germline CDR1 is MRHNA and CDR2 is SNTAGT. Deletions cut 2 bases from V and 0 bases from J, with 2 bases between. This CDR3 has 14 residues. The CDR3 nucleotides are TGTGCCAGCAGTGACAACTCTGGGGCCAACGTCCTGACTTTC. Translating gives CASSDNSGANVLTF.

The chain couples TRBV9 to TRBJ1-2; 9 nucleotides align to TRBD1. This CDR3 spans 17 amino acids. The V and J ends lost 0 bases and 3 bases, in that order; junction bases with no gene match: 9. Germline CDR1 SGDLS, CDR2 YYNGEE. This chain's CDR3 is CASSVVVYRGRDYGYTF. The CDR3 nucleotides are TGTGCCAGCAGCGTAGTAGTCTACAGGGGGCGCGACTATGGCTACACCTTC.

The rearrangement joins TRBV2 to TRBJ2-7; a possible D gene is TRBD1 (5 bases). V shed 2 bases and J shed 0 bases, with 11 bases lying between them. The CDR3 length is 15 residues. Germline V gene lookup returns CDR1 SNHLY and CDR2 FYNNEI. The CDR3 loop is CASSEPQGGSYEQYF. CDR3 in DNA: TGTGCCAGCAGTGAACCCCAGGGTGGCTCCTACGAGCAGTACTTC.

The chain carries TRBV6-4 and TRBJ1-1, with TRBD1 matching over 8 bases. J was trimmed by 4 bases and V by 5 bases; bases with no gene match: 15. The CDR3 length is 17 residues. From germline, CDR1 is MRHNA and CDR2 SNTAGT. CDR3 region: CASSRGQGGLGRTEAFF. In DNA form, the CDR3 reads TGTGCCAGCAGTCGAGGACAGGGTGGGCTTGGGCGCACTGAAGCTTTCTTT.

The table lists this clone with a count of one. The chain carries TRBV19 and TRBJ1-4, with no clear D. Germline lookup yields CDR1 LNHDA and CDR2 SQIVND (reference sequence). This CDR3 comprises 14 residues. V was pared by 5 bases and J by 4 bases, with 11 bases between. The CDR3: CASSWGGFNEKLFF. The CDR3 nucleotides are TGTGCCAGTAGTTGGGGAGGTTTTAATGAAAAACTGTTTTTT.

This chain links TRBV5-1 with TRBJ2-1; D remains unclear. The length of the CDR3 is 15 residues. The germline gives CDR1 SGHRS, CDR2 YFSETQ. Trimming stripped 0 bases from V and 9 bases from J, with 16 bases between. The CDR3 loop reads CASSLDGTPVGEQFF. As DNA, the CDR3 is TGCGCCAGCAGCTTGGACGGAACCCCAGTTGGTGAGCAGTTCTTC.

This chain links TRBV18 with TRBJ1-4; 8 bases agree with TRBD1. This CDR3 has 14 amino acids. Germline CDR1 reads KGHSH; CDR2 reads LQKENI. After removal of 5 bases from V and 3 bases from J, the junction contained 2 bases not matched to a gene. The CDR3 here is CASSSQGANEKLFF. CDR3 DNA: TGTGCCAGCTCATCACAGGGGGCTAATGAAAAACTGTTTTTT. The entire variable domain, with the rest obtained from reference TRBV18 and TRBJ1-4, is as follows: NAGVMQNPRHLVRRRGQEARLRCSPMKGHSHVYWYRQLPEEGLKFMVYLQKENIIDESGMPKERFSAEFPKEGPSILRIQQVVRGDSAAYFCASSSQGANEKLFFGSGTQLSVL.

CDR3 protein: CASSYSRPPTDTQYF. CDR3 nucleotides: TGTGCCAGCAGTTACTCACGGCCACCCACAGATACGCAGTATTTT. This chain joins TRBV6-6 and TRBJ2-3; no definite D call. V was trimmed by 0 bases and J by 2 bases, leaving 9 bases between them. Germline CDR1 and CDR2: MNHNY and SVGAGI (reference sequence). The CDR3 contains 15 residues.

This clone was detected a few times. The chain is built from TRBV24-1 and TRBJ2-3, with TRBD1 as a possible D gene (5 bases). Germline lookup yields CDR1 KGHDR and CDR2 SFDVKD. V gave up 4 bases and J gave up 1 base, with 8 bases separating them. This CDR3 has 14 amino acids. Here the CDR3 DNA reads TGTGCCACCAGTGACCAGGGTGGCACAGATACGCAGTATTTT. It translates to CATSDQGGTDTQYF.

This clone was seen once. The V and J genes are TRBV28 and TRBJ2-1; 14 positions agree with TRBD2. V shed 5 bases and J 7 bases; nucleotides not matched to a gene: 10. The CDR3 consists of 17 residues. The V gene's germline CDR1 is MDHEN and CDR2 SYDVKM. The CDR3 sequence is CASSPSTSGRADNEQFF. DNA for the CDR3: TGTGCCAGCAGTCCCTCGACTAGCGGGAGGGCCGATAATGAGCAGTTCTTC.